This is a list of T cell receptor beta chains from one sample in a study of blood T cell repertoires in COVID-19. Assay used: immunoSEQ multiplex PCR; TCRdb lists only in-frame clones, some missing. The sample contains about 80,000 clones, around four fifths of which appear only once. Sequenced: peripheral blood. The receptor set was obtained from a man older than 75 with active or convalescent COVID-19. Both conserved end residues are part of each CDR3. D genes are given only for firm matches. Some rows have no size entry. The others give once, few or many, or a class for an expanded clone.

- | - | TRBJ2-5 | TRBV6-5 | TGTGCCAGCACCTTTGGGAGGATGGAGACCCAGTACTTC | CASTFGRMETQYF
- | TRBD1 | TRBJ2-1 | TRBV7-9 | TGTGCCAGCAGCTTAGAGTGGGGACAGGGGTCATCTCTCCAGTTCTTC | CASSLEWGQGSSLQFF
once | TRBD1 | TRBJ2-7 | TRBV6-5 | TGTGCCAGCAGTCAACCGGGACAGGGGCACTACGAGCAGTACTTC | CASSQPGQGHYEQYF
- | - | TRBJ2-1 | TRBV11-2 | TGTGCCAGCAGCTTAGGGCGGATCTTGTTGAATGAGCAGTTCTTC | CASSLGRILLNEQFF
- | - | TRBJ2-1 | TRBV13 | TGTGCCAGCACCGGGAGAAAGCAATACGACAATGAGCAGTTCTTC | CASTGRKQYDNEQFF
- | TRBD1 | TRBJ1-1 | TRBV2 | TGTGCCAGCAGTAGGACAGGGGGTGACACTGAAGCTTTCTTT | CASSRTGGDTEAFF
- | - | TRBJ1-4 | TRBV5-1 | TGCGCCAGCAGCTTGGAAGGAGGGAATAATGAAAAACTGTTTTTT | CASSLEGGNNEKLFF
- | - | TRBJ1-5 | TRBV19 | - | CASTSVGTGGNQPQHF
- | - | TRBJ1-6 | TRBV27 | TGTGCCAGCAGTCCCGGACAGAAGCCACCCCTCCACTTT | CASSPGQKPPLHF
- | - | TRBJ1-1 | TRBV28 | TGTGCCAGCAGTTGGCCGGGGTTGGGCACTGAAGCTTTCTTT | CASSWPGLGTEAFF
- | - | TRBJ1-1 | TRBV7-3 | TGTGCCAGCAGCTCGCGGCAGGGGCCAGACACTGAAGCTTTCTTT | CASSSRQGPDTEAFF
- | - | TRBJ2-7 | TRBV24-1 | TGTGCCACCAGTGATCCCGCCCGAGGTTCCGAGCAGTACTTC | CATSDPARGSEQYF
- | TRBD1 | TRBJ2-2 | TRBV2 | TGTGCCAGCAGTTTACAGGGGGCGCGATCGGGCGGGGAGCTGTTTTTT | CASSLQGARSGGELFF
- | - | TRBJ1-4 | TRBV3-1/TRBV3-2 | TGTGCCAGCAGCCGTACCGGGTCAGGGCTCGAAAAACTGTTTTTT | CASSRTGSGLEKLFF
- | - | TRBJ1-4 | TRBV9 | TGTGCCAGCAGCGGTTTGCGGGGCGCGGATGAAAAACTGTTTTTT | CASSGLRGADEKLFF
- | TRBD2 | TRBJ2-7 | TRBV7-2 | TGTGCCAGCAGCTTGCAGCGGGGCTCCTACGAGCAGTACTTC | CASSLQRGSYEQYF
- | - | TRBJ1-2 | TRBV7-9 | TGTGCCAGCAGCTCTAGGGTCACAGGGACGAGCTATGGCTACACCTTC | CASSSRVTGTSYGYTF
- | - | TRBJ1-1 | TRBV12-3/TRBV12-4 | TGTGCCAGCAGTCCCCGAGGGACTGAAGCTTTCTTT | CASSPRGTEAFF
- | TRBD1 | TRBJ1-5 | TRBV12-5 | TGTGCTAGTGGATCCGGACAGGGGCAAAATCAGCCCCAGCATTTT | CASGSGQGQNQPQHF
- | - | TRBJ1-5 | TRBV6-6 | TGTGCCAGCAGTTACTCAGGGGGACCTAATCAGCCCCAGCATTTT | CASSYSGGPNQPQHF
- | - | TRBJ1-1 | TRBV28 | TGTGCCAGCAGGCTGCTGAGGGCGAACACTGAAGCTTTCTTT | CASRLLRANTEAFF
- | - | TRBJ2-5 | TRBV20-1 | TGCAGTGCTAGTCCCAGGGGAGGGGTAAGAGAGACCCAGTACTTC | CSASPRGGVRETQYF
- | - | TRBJ2-5 | TRBV29-1 | TGCAGCGTGAGGGGGGAGACCCAGTACTTC | CSVRGETQYF
- | - | TRBJ2-7 | TRBV5-6 | TGTGCCAGCCGCTTACTGGGCCCCTCCTACGAGCAGTACTTC | CASRLLGPSYEQYF
- | TRBD2 | TRBJ2-1 | TRBV2 | TGTGCCAGCATGGGCGGGAGGAACACCGAGCAGTTCTTC | CASMGGRNTEQFF
- | - | TRBJ2-4 | TRBV2 | TGTGCCAGCACAAGACAACTCCTAGCCAAAAACATTCAGTACTTC | CASTRQLLAKNIQYF
- | TRBD1 | TRBJ2-6 | TRBV14 | TGTGCCAGCAGCAGTTACAGGGGATCTGGGGCCAACGTCCTGACTTTC | CASSSYRGSGANVLTF
few | - | TRBJ1-1 | TRBV27 | TGTGCCAGCAGTTTACAGGGTTTCACTGAAGCTTTCTTT | CASSLQGFTEAFF
- | - | TRBJ1-2 | TRBV7-9 | TGTGCCAGCAGCTGGGGATCGGCGGACTCCGATGGCTACACCTTC | CASSWGSADSDGYTF
few | TRBD1 | TRBJ1-2 | TRBV4-1 | TGCGCCAGCAGCCAAGGGGACAGGGCTGCCTATGGCTACACCTTC | CASSQGDRAAYGYTF
- | TRBD2 | TRBJ2-1 | TRBV15 | TGTGCCACCAGCAGAGTGACGGGAAAGCGGGATTTTGAGCAGTTCTTC | CATSRVTGKRDFEQFF
once | - | TRBJ2-7 | TRBV18 | TGTGCCAGCTCACAGGGGTCCTCCTACGAGCAGTACTTC | CASSQGSSYEQYF
- | - | TRBJ1-4 | TRBV5-1 | TGCGCCAGCAGCCTTGACGAAGGGGCTGAAAAACTGTTTTTT | CASSLDEGAEKLFF
- | - | TRBJ1-4 | TRBV19 | TGTGCCAGTACCGGAAAACAGGGTTGGGGTGAAAAACTGTTTTTT | CASTGKQGWGEKLFF
- | TRBD2 | TRBJ2-1 | TRBV6-2/TRBV6-3 | TGTGCCAGCAGTTCCCGTGGCGGGAGAGCCTACAATGAGCAGTTCTTC | CASSSRGGRAYNEQFF
- | - | TRBJ2-2 | TRBV5-1 | TGCGCCAGCAGCTTGAGCCAGGTCGGTACCGGGGAGCTGTTTTTT | CASSLSQVGTGELFF
- | - | TRBJ2-5 | TRBV9 | TGTGCCAGCAGCGTATGGGACACCATCACAGAGACCCAGTACTTC | CASSVWDTITETQYF
- | - | TRBJ1-1 | TRBV5-1 | TGCGCCAGCAGCCCCCAGATGAACACTGAAGCTTTCTTT | CASSPQMNTEAFF
few | - | TRBJ1-5 | TRBV3-1/TRBV3-2 | TGTGCCAGCAGCCCCTCTCGGGGACAGCCCCAGCATTTT | CASSPSRGQPQHF
- | TRBD2 | TRBJ2-3 | TRBV11-2 | TGTGCCAGCAGCTTAGTTGCGGGAGGGCCTTTCACAGATACGCAGTATTTT | CASSLVAGGPFTDTQYF
- | TRBD2 | TRBJ2-1 | TRBV7-2 | TGTGCCAGCAGCTTAGCTGGCGGGAGTTTCTACAATGAGCAGTTCTTC | CASSLAGGSFYNEQFF
once | TRBD2 | TRBJ2-5 | TRBV9 | TGTGCCAGCAGCGTAGTGCCAGCGGGGGGCGAGACCCAGTACTTC | CASSVVPAGGETQYF
once | - | TRBJ2-6 | TRBV7-2 | TGTGCCAGCAGCCCCAGTCTTGGGGCCAACGTCCTGACTTTC | CASSPSLGANVLTF
- | - | TRBJ1-2 | TRBV27 | TGTGCCAGCACCCCCGCAGGACAACTTGGGAACTATGGCTACACCTTC | CASTPAGQLGNYGYTF
- | - | TRBJ1-2 | TRBV30 | TGTGCCTGGAGTCCAACCCGGACAGCCTATGGCTACACCTTC | CAWSPTRTAYGYTF
- | - | TRBJ2-2 | TRBV19 | TGTGCCAGTAGTACCCCCATAACCCGAACCGGACAGCTGAACACCGGGGAGCTGTTTTTT | CASSTPITRTGQLNTGELFF
few | - | TRBJ1-4 | TRBV6-6 | TGTGCCAGCAGTTACGGTAACATCGGGGTCCTGTTTTTT | CASSYGNIGVLFF
many | - | TRBJ1-4 | TRBV14 | TGTGCCAGCAGCCAAGTTGGGGGGATTAATGAAAAACTGTTTTTT | CASSQVGGINEKLFF
- | TRBD2 | TRBJ2-5 | TRBV11-2 | TGTGCCAGCAGCACATCACGGACTAGCGGGGTCCTAGAGACCCAGTACTTC | CASSTSRTSGVLETQYF
- | - | TRBJ2-5 | TRBV6-5 | TGTGCCAGCAGTTACGAGAGGACATCTTCCAGGTACTTC | CASSYERTSSRYF
- | TRBD1 | TRBJ2-3 | TRBV30 | TGTGCCTGGGGGACAGGGGTCGACCGCACAGATACGCAGTATTTT | CAWGTGVDRTDTQYF
- | - | TRBJ2-5 | TRBV14 | TGTGCCAGCAGCCAAGGGACACCCTGGGCAAGGCAGACCCAGTACTTC | CASSQGTPWARQTQYF
few | - | TRBJ1-2 | TRBV28 | TGTGCCGCGCAGGGCCAGGGGCGAGTCTATGGCTACACCTTC | CAAQGQGRVYGYTF